The 19 T cell receptor beta chains listed next were all sequenced from one sample in a study of identical twins. TCRdb reprocessed the 5' RACE reads with MiXCR, giving one entry per CDR3 protein. The repertoire holds roughly 1.6 million distinct CDR3 sequences, with around 33% as singletons. Sequenced: cord blood. The receptors were gathered from a newborn girl in good health.

This clonotype was counted at least ten times. The chain joins TRBV6-2 or TRBV6-3 to TRBJ2-1; weak D call: TRBD2 (6 bases). There are 13 residues in the CDR3. Trimming took off 6 bases at V and 6 bases at J, with 12 bases between the two ends. Germline-derived CDR1 and CDR2 are MNHEY and SVGEGT. The DNA of the CDR3 is TGTGCCAGCAGGCGGGGTTTGGGCAATGAGCAGTTCTTC. It translates to CASRRGLGNEQFF.

This clonotype was seen a handful of times. The chain carries TRBV12-3 or TRBV12-4 and TRBJ1-1; 9 bases fit TRBD1. V was pared by 3 bases and J by 3 bases, with 2 bases of the junction left unmatched. This CDR3 spans 14 amino acids. The DNA of the CDR3 is TGTGCCAGCAGTTTTGGGACAGGGTACACTGAAGCTTTCTTT. Amino acid sequence: CASSFGTGYTEAFF.

In its sample, this clonotype was seen a few times. The chain recombines TRBV7-2 with TRBJ2-4; 8 bases are a match to TRBD2. CDR1 and CDR2 from the germline V gene are SGHTA and FQGNSA. The CDR3 runs 19 residues. V gave up 0 bases and J gave up 3 bases; unmatched junction bases: 13. CDR3: CASSLAGTRAFPLKNIQYF. CDR3 in DNA: TGTGCCAGCAGCTTAGCCGGGACTAGGGCCTTTCCACTCAAAAACATTCAGTACTTC.

Only a few counts were recorded for this clonotype. Here the CDR3 reads CASTNTRGLLLEQFF. In DNA, the CDR3 is TGCGCCAGCACTAATACCCGGGGACTCCTCCTTGAGCAGTTCTTC. This chain joins TRBV5-1 and TRBJ2-1, with D maybe TRBD2 (6 bases). The CDR3 has 15 residues. Trimming took off 6 bases at V and 9 bases at J, with 22 bases between the two ends. CDR1 SGHRS and CDR2 YFSETQ come from the germline V gene.

This clonotype was counted once. This rearrangement joins TRBV7-2 to TRBJ2-7; 9 nucleotides align to TRBD2. The trim removed 4 bases at V and 0 bases at J, leaving 10 bases unmatched. Germline CDR1 SGHTA, CDR2 FQGNSA. The CDR3 runs to 17 residues. In DNA form, the CDR3 reads TGTGCCAGCAGCTCAGGGGGTGCGGGGGGGAGCTCCTACGAGCAGTACTTC. Protein sequence: CASSSGGAGGSSYEQYF.

This clonotype was recorded many times. V and J are TRBV27 and TRBJ1-1; 8 bases line up with TRBD1. From germline, CDR1 is MNHEY and CDR2 SMNVEV (reference sequence). J lost 3 bases, V lost 2 bases, and 2 bases had no gene match. The CDR3 sequence is 14 residues long. The CDR3 is CASSLGRGHTEAFF. As DNA, the CDR3 is TGTGCCAGCAGTTTAGGCAGGGGGCACACTGAAGCTTTCTTT.

The chain uses TRBV19 and TRBJ1-4; 8 nucleotides align to TRBD1. Germline V CDR1 and CDR2: LNHDA, SQIVND (reference sequence). The length of the CDR3 is 15 residues. Trimming removed 5 bases from V and 7 bases from J; junction bases left unmatched: 9. CDR3 coding DNA: TGTGCCAGTAGTTCGCAGGGGGCCGCAGGTGAAAAACTGTTTTTT. Protein sequence: CASSSQGAAGEKLFF.

At least ten counts were recorded for this clonotype. The V gene is TRBV18, the J gene TRBJ2-7, with TRBD2 matching over 8 bases. V trimming: 3 bases; J trimming: 0 bases; junction bases outside the gene matches: 4. The CDR3 is 15 residues long. Germline lookup yields CDR1 KGHSH and CDR2 LQKENI. Here the CDR3 DNA reads TGTGCCAGCTCACCTCCCGGGACTAGCTCCTACGAGCAGTACTTC. Encoded protein: CASSPPGTSSYEQYF.

This clonotype occurred a few times. V gene TRBV27 combines with J gene TRBJ1-2; D is uncertain. Trimming stripped 3 bases from V and 2 bases from J, with 10 bases between. Germline CDR1 and CDR2: MNHEY and SMNVEV (reference sequence). The CDR3 loop spans 14 amino acids. CDR3 residues: CASSFPEKNYGYTF. DNA for the CDR3: TGTGCCAGCAGTTTCCCAGAAAAAAACTATGGCTACACCTTC.

The rearrangement uses TRBV25-1 and TRBJ2-1, with TRBD1 matching over 10 bases. The CDR3 length is 16 residues. The germline V gene has CDR1 MGHDK and CDR2 SYGVNS. V lost 4 bases and J lost 2; bases outside the gene matches: 5. The CDR3 region is CASSGRTGGPYNEQFF. The CDR3 DNA is TGTGCCAGCAGTGGACGGACAGGGGGTCCCTACAATGAGCAGTTCTTC.

The V gene is TRBV28, the J gene TRBJ2-3, with D tentatively TRBD1 (6 bases). Looked up from germline, CDR1 is MDHEN and CDR2 is SYDVKM. The CDR3 length is 16 residues. V was pared by 3 bases and J by 2 bases, with 15 bases between. CDR3 in amino acids: CASSFSVGQNTDTQYF. CDR3 DNA: TGTGCCAGCAGTTTCTCCGTCGGACAGAACACAGATACGCAGTATTTT.

This clonotype showed up just once. V usage is TRBV5-1 and J usage is TRBJ2-5, with TRBD2 matching over 10 bases. The DNA matches TRBJ2-1 better at its end, which makes the J call doubtful. Germline CDR1 is SGHRS and CDR2 is YFSETQ. This CDR3 spans 14 amino acids. The CDR3 here is CASSLTSGEETQFF. In nucleotides, the CDR3 is TGCGCCAGCAGCTTGACTAGCGGGGAAGAGACCCAGTTCTTC.

The J gene is TRBJ2-7, the V gene TRBV12-3 or TRBV12-4; D may match TRBD1 or TRBD2 (6 bases each). Trimming removed 7 bases at V and 2 bases at J, with 15 bases between. This CDR3 is built from 14 residues. CDR3 sequence (DNA): TGTGCCAGCACCGATACAGGGACTGCCTACGAGCAGTACTTC. Residues: CASTDTGTAYEQYF.

The chain carries TRBV20-1 and TRBJ1-6; weak D call: TRBD1 (5 bases). Germline-derived CDR1 and CDR2 are DFQATT and SNEGSKA (reference sequence). This CDR3 spans 14 amino acids. Trimming pared 3 bases from V and 9 bases from J, leaving 15 bases between. The CDR3 protein is CSASAGTGGSPLHF. As DNA, the CDR3 is TGCAGTGCTAGTGCCGGGACGGGGGGTTCACCCCTCCACTTT.

This clonotype turned up a few times. The chain recombines TRBV4-2 with TRBJ2-1, with TRBD2 matching over 8 bases. Germline V lookup: CDR1 LGHNA, CDR2 YNFKEQ. The V and J ends lost 1 base and 2 bases, in that order; junction bases with no gene match: 7. This CDR3 is built from 17 residues. For the CDR3, the DNA is TGTGCCAGCAGCCAAGGGTGGGCACTAGCGGCCTACAATGAGCAGTTCTTC. Encoded protein: CASSQGWALAAYNEQFF.

The V gene is TRBV4-2, the J gene TRBJ1-3; D unclear. There are 16 residues in the CDR3. V dropped 5 bases and J dropped 0 bases, with 14 bases sitting between them. The V gene's germline CDR1 is LGHNA and CDR2 YNFKEQ. CDR3 DNA sequence: TGTGCCAGCAGCGCCTGGACGGCGTCCTCTGGAAACACCATATATTTT. Encoded protein: CASSAWTASSGNTIYF.

This clonotype was observed a handful of times. The chain employs TRBV29-1 and TRBJ2-3; the match to TRBD1 covers 7 bases. The CDR3 runs to 13 residues. CDR1 is SQVTM, CDR2 ANQGSEA, per germline. The ends lost 7 bases at V and 6 bases at J; junction bases unmatched: 10. CDR3 sequence: CSARTGWPDTQYF. Written as DNA, the CDR3 is TGCAGCGCCAGGACAGGCTGGCCGGATACGCAGTATTTT.

To note about this clonotype: A read error may be the cause here, since a much bigger clone is one base away. Here the CDR3 DNA reads TGCGGTGCTAGGGCCGGGGGCGGCTACAATGAGCAGTTCTTC. Protein: CGARAGGGYNEQFF. The rearrangement joins TRBV20-1 to TRBJ2-1; the D call may be TRBD1 or TRBD2 (6 bases each). The CDR3 is made up of 14 amino acids. Germline CDR1 reads DFQATT; CDR2 reads SNEGSKA (reference sequence).

The chain carries TRBV12-3 or TRBV12-4 and TRBJ1-4; 7 positions match TRBD1. This CDR3 is built from 14 residues. Trimming removed 5 bases from V and 3 bases from J; junction bases left unmatched: 3. The CDR3 here is CASSPGGANEKLFF. The CDR3 nucleotides are TGTGCCAGCAGTCCAGGGGGGGCTAATGAAAAACTGTTTTTT.